A single sample gave rise to the 18 T cell receptor beta chains below, sequenced in a study of brain T cells in children with intractable seizures (dated by TCRdb to the early 2020s). Read against the paper, the sample's time point label means: blood from clinic visit 5 months post-surgery; TSC patient then seizure free. Library preparation was by the immunoSEQ multiplex PCR assay. TCRdb provides this immuneACCESS table in a form limited to in-frame rearrangements. Some clones are lacking; in checked studies, under half of them reflect an unresolved V gene, and why the rest are absent is not known. The sample records a few hundred thousand clones, over 90% of which are singletons. 5.7% of the sample is taken by the ten largest. Sample: peripheral blood, taken 4 to 5 months after surgery. These receptors were collected from a boy in the first two years of life with tuberous sclerosis and intractable seizures.

The V call is TRBV28, the J call TRBJ1-1; D unclear. The germline V gene encodes CDR1 MDHEN and CDR2 SYDVKM. Trimming shortened V by 2 bases and J by 6 bases, and 10 bases separated the two germline ends. This CDR3 comprises 13 residues. CDR3 amino acids: CASSLDGGPEAFF. Here the CDR3 DNA reads TGTGCCAGCAGTTTAGACGGCGGCCCTGAAGCTTTCTTT.

The chain employs TRBV6-5 and TRBJ1-5; D unclear. The CDR3 loop spans 14 amino acids. The germline V gene has CDR1 MNHEY and CDR2 SVGAGI. The ends were cut back, 2 bases at V and 6 bases at J, with 11 bases in the middle. CDR3 nucleotide sequence: TGTGCCAGCAGTTACGTAGGTGGGAGTCAGCCCCAGCATTTT. Protein sequence: CASSYVGGSQPQHF.

The CDR3: CASSQDRGGPSNEQFF. The CDR3 nucleotides are TGTGCCAGCAGCCAAGATAGAGGGGGGCCGAGCAATGAGCAGTTCTTC. The V gene is TRBV4-2, the J gene TRBJ2-1; D may match TRBD1 or TRBD2 (6 bases each). Trimming removed 0 bases from V and 6 bases from J, with 15 bases in between. The CDR3 extends over 16 amino acids. Germline lookup yields CDR1 LGHNA and CDR2 YNFKEQ.

The rearrangement links TRBV15 to TRBJ1-5; the match to TRBD1 covers 7 bases. CDR3 length equals 14 residues. CDR1 and CDR2 from the germline V gene are LNHNV and YYDKDF (reference sequence). V shed 7 bases, J shed 10 bases, and the junction held 13 bases outside the gene matches. The CDR3 DNA reads as TGTGCCACCACCGACAGGGACGAGGGCAAACCCCAGCATTTT. Protein sequence: CATTDRDEGKPQHF.

The V gene is TRBV7-9, the J gene TRBJ2-7; no clear D. The germline CDR1 and CDR2 sequences are SEHNR and FQNEAQ (reference sequence). The length of the CDR3 is 14 residues. The ends were cut back, 1 base at V and 6 bases at J, with 13 bases in the middle. CDR3 in amino acids: CASSLGPGALEQYF. CDR3 bases: TGTGCCAGCAGCTTAGGGCCAGGCGCCCTCGAGCAGTACTTC.

J is TRBJ1-2 and V is TRBV5-1; 10 bases agree with TRBD1. Germline loops: CDR1 SGHRS, CDR2 YFSETQ. The CDR3 is 17 amino acids. J gave up 4 bases and V 4 bases, and 13 bases lay outside the gene matches. The CDR3 nucleotides read TGCGCCAGCAGCGTCGGGACAGGGGTGGCGTCGGTCTATGGCTACACCTTC. It yields the protein CASSVGTGVASVYGYTF.

The V and J genes are TRBV11-2 and TRBJ2-1; 11 bases are a match to TRBD2. J was trimmed by 7 bases and V by 0 bases; bases with no gene match: 8. CDR1 and CDR2 (germline): SGHAT, FQNNGV. CDR3 length: 17 amino acids. The CDR3 nucleotides are TGTGCCAGCAGCTTAGATCTTATACTAGCGGGGGTGAATGAGCAGTTCTTC. This codes for CASSLDLILAGVNEQFF.

The gene calls are TRBV30 and TRBJ2-1, with 16 bases fitting TRBD2. After removal of 5 bases from V and 7 bases from J, the junction contained 2 bases not matched to a gene. In germline, CDR1 is GTSNPN, CDR2 SVGIG (reference sequence). This CDR3 spans 14 amino acids. This CDR3 is CAWGTSGRGNEQFF. The CDR3 nucleotides are TGTGCCTGGGGGACTAGCGGGAGGGGGAATGAGCAGTTCTTC.

The chain carries TRBV14 and TRBJ2-1; perhaps D is TRBD1 or TRBD2 (5 bases each). V shed 0 bases and J shed 8 bases, with 5 bases lying between them. The CDR3 is made up of 12 amino acids. The V gene's germline CDR1 is SGHDN and CDR2 FVKESK. CDR3 in DNA: TGTGCCAGCAGCCAAGAGGGGGATGAGCAGTTCTTC. Translation gives CASSQEGDEQFF.

The chain joins TRBV25-1 to TRBJ2-7, with 10 bases aligning to TRBD1. Germline lookup yields CDR1 MGHDK and CDR2 SYGVNS. The CDR3 loop spans 15 amino acids. After removal of 2 bases from V and 6 bases from J, the junction contained 7 bases not matched to a gene. The CDR3 DNA follows: TGTGCCAGCAGTGAAGCCGGGACAGGGGTGACCGAGCAGTACTTC. Its protein product is CASSEAGTGVTEQYF.

This chain connects TRBV2 to TRBJ1-2; D may be TRBD1 (6 bases). The germline V and J ends were trimmed by 9 bases and 4 bases, with 24 bases remaining between them. Germline V gene lookup returns CDR1 SNHLY and CDR2 FYNNEI. The CDR3 totals 16 residues. The DNA for the CDR3 is TGTGCCAGACAAGCCTTTAGGGGGGAAGTTAGCTATGGCTACACCTTC. This codes for CARQAFRGEVSYGYTF. The whole variable domain, filled in from reference TRBV2 and TRBJ1-2, reads EPEVTQTPSHQVTQMGQEVILRCVPISNHLYFYWYRQILGQKVEFLVSFYNNEISEKSEIFDDQFSVERPDGSNFTLKIRSTKLEDSAMYFCARQAFRGEVSYGYTFGSGTRLTVV.

This chain joins TRBV3-1 (or the pseudogene TRBV3-2) and TRBJ2-1; 10 bases map to TRBD2. V lost 3 bases to trimming and J lost 3 bases; unmatched junction nucleotides: 2. CDR3 length: 15 amino acids. Germline V gives CDR1 LGHDT, CDR2 YNNKEL (reference sequence). The CDR3: CASSHGTSDYNEQFF. CDR3 DNA: TGTGCCAGCAGCCACGGGACTAGCGACTACAATGAGCAGTTCTTC.

The chain links TRBV27 to TRBJ1-1; possibly TRBD1 for D (6 bases). The V end was cut by 6 bases, the J end by 1 base, with 18 bases between. This CDR3 has 16 amino acids. Germline V gives CDR1 MNHEY, CDR2 SMNVEV (reference sequence). The CDR3, as DNA: TGTGCCAGCAGAATCAAACGGGGGCCGGGGAACACTGAAGCTTTCTTT. Its translation is CASRIKRGPGNTEAFF.

This chain uses TRBV24-1 with TRBJ2-1; 7 bases are shared with TRBD1. V shed 7 bases and J 8 bases; nucleotides not matched to a gene: 16. Germline CDR1 KGHDR, CDR2 SFDVKD. The CDR3 is made up of 16 amino acids. CDR3 bases: TGTGCCACCAGCCCTCGGACAGGAAAAGGGTTGGATGAGCAGTTCTTC. It yields the protein CATSPRTGKGLDEQFF.

The chain combines TRBV24-1 with TRBJ2-3; D might be TRBD1 (5 bases). Germline V gives CDR1 KGHDR, CDR2 SFDVKD. V dropped 8 bases and J dropped 2 bases, with 16 bases sitting between them. This CDR3 spans 15 amino acids. For the CDR3, the DNA is TGTGCCACCAATGTAATAAACAGGTCCACAGATACGCAGTATTTT. The encoded protein is CATNVINRSTDTQYF.

The V gene is TRBV11-3, the J gene TRBJ2-1; the D is unclear. The CDR3 covers 16 residues. Germline V gives CDR1 SGHNT, CDR2 YENEEA. The germline V and J ends were trimmed by 4 bases and 0 bases, with 13 bases remaining between them. The CDR3 DNA sequence: TGTGCCAGCAGCTCTTTTAACAGAAGCTCCTACAATGAGCAGTTCTTC. Protein product: CASSSFNRSSYNEQFF.

The rearrangement uses TRBV19 and TRBJ2-2; D is uncertain. The CDR3 extends over 15 amino acids. CDR1 is LNHDA and CDR2 is SQIVND in the germline V gene (reference sequence). Trimming took 3 bases from V and 1 from J, leaving 9 bases between them. This CDR3 is CASSILVVNTGELFF. CDR3 bases: TGTGCCAGTAGTATCTTAGTGGTGAACACCGGGGAGCTGTTTTTT.

The rearrangement joins TRBV7-9 to TRBJ2-3; 15 positions agree with TRBD2. CDR3 length: 18 residues. CDR1 SEHNR and CDR2 FQNEAQ come from the germline V gene (reference sequence). Trimming cost V 5 bases and J 3 bases; bases outside gene matches: 9. The CDR3 sequence: CASSTGLAGGFGTDTQYF. DNA for the CDR3: TGTGCCAGCAGCACCGGACTAGCGGGGGGGTTCGGGACAGATACGCAGTATTTT.